The rows below give T cell receptor beta chains drawn from one sample of a study of a mutant IDH1 vaccine in newly diagnosed glioma. Profiling relied on immunoSEQ multiplex PCR, and the TCRdb table lists in-frame clones only, not all of them. The table shows about 92,000 clones, with around three quarters occurring only once. The sample consisted of PBMCs, taken from a glioma patient treated with radiotherapy, temozolomide or both. The receptor source for this set is a man in his forties with glioma. CDR3s include the opening cysteine and the closing phenylalanine or tryptophan. The D gene is left open where the match is weak. Clone size is given for some rows only: seen once, a few or many times, or a class if the clone is expanded.

clone_size j_call d_call v_call cdr3_aa cdr3_nt
few TRBJ2-5 TRBD2 TRBV14 CASSPLGLAGIQETQYF TGTGCCAGCAGCCCCCTAGGACTAGCGGGGATCCAAGAGACCCAGTACTTC
- TRBJ1-3 TRBD1 TRBV7-2 CASSLQGAGHTIYF TGTGCCAGCAGCTTACAGGGGGCGGGTCACACCATATATTTT
few TRBJ1-5 - TRBV7-8 CASSFRQSNQPQHF TGTGCCAGCAGCTTTAGACAGAGCAATCAGCCCCAGCATTTT
- TRBJ1-2 TRBD1 TRBV11-2 CASSSPGTAYGYTF TGTGCCAGCAGCTCCCCCGGGACAGCCTATGGCTACACCTTC
- TRBJ2-1 TRBD2 TRBV7-2 CASSFLAGALSRSYNEQFF TGTGCCAGCAGCTTTCTAGCGGGAGCTCTTTCCCGTAGCTACAATGAGCAGTTCTTC
once TRBJ2-5 TRBD1 TRBV28 CASSLGTGVQETQYF TGTGCCAGCAGTTTAGGGACAGGGGTGCAAGAGACCCAGTACTTC
- TRBJ2-1 TRBD1 TRBV5-1 CASSWAGDRGRQRYNEQFF TGCGCCAGCAGCTGGGCCGGGGACAGGGGTAGGCAGCGTTACAATGAGCAGTTCTTC
- TRBJ2-5 - TRBV9 CASSVDSLGETQYF TGTGCCAGCAGCGTAGATTCTCTCGGGGAGACCCAGTACTTC
- TRBJ2-2 - TRBV19 CASMGRGGTGELFF TGTGCCAGTATGGGCAGGGGGGGCACCGGGGAGCTGTTTTTT
- TRBJ2-5 - TRBV19 CASGEIQETQYF TGTGCCAGTGGAGAGATTCAAGAGACCCAGTACTTC
- TRBJ1-6 - TRBV6-5 CASSSGVGGFHF TGTGCCAGCAGTTCGGGGGTAGGGGGGTTCCACTTT
- TRBJ1-5 TRBD1 TRBV7-2 CASSPGQFNQPQHF TGTGCCAGCAGCCCGGGACAGTTCAATCAGCCCCAGCATTTT
- TRBJ2-5 TRBD2 TRBV4-3 CASSQVGQGGETQYF TGCGCCAGCAGCCAAGTAGGGCAGGGAGGGGAGACCCAGTACTTC
- TRBJ1-1 TRBD1 TRBV5-1 CASSPETGQANTEAFF TGCGCCAGCAGCCCCGAGACTGGACAGGCAAACACTGAAGCTTTCTTT
- TRBJ1-1 TRBD1 TRBV29-1 CSVEGQGGSEAFF TGCAGCGTTGAAGGACAGGGAGGGTCTGAAGCTTTCTTT
- TRBJ1-1 - TRBV11-2 CASRSAGGNTEAFF TGTGCCAGCAGAAGTGCCGGGGGCAACACTGAAGCTTTCTTT
- TRBJ2-1 - TRBV7-9 CASSPGEVGNEQFF TGTGCCAGCAGCCCCGGGGAGGTCGGCAATGAGCAGTTCTTC
- TRBJ1-5 TRBD1 TRBV7-8 CASSLKGRGRFYQPQHF TGTGCCAGCAGCTTAAAGGGCAGGGGGCGTTTCTATCAGCCCCAGCATTTT
- TRBJ2-7 TRBD1 TRBV4-1 CASSQDPRTGLHEQYF TGCGCCAGCAGCCAAGATCCCCGGACAGGGCTCCACGAGCAGTACTTC
- TRBJ1-2 - TRBV4-3 CASSQARSDNYGYTF TGCGCCAGCAGCCAAGCCCGCTCCGACAACTATGGCTACACCTTC
- TRBJ2-7 - TRBV7-2 CASGRGSYEQYF TGTGCCAGCGGTAGGGGGTCCTACGAGCAGTACTTC
- TRBJ2-3 - TRBV9 CASSVEGGYSTDTQYF TGTGCCAGCAGCGTAGAGGGCGGTTATAGCACAGATACGCAGTATTTT
- TRBJ2-7 TRBD1 TRBV15 CATSSQTGGSYEQYF TGTGCCACCAGCAGCCAGACAGGGGGCTCTTACGAGCAGTACTTC
few TRBJ2-2 - TRBV27 CASKLSSIGELFF TGTGCCAGCAAGCTTAGTAGTATCGGGGAGCTGTTTTTT
- TRBJ2-3 TRBD2 TRBV4-1 CASSPYLTSGASADTQYF TGCGCCAGCAGCCCGTACCTGACTAGCGGGGCGTCCGCGGATACGCAGTATTTT
- TRBJ2-5 TRBD2 TRBV27 CASSLFGTSGQETQYF TGTGCCAGCAGTTTATTTGGGACTAGCGGTCAAGAGACCCAGTACTTC
- TRBJ2-7 - TRBV10-3 CAISSPGIDEQYF TGTGCCATCAGTTCTCCAGGGATCGACGAGCAGTACTTC
- TRBJ2-3 - TRBV9 CASSGGVDSSTDTQYF TGTGCCAGCAGCGGTGGAGTGGATAGCAGCACAGATACGCAGTATTTT
- TRBJ1-4 TRBD1 TRBV7-2 CASSPLGTGSTNEKLFF TGTGCCAGCAGCCCCTTAGGGACAGGCTCAACTAATGAAAAACTGTTTTTT
- TRBJ2-3 TRBD1 TRBV28 CASSPGGTADTQYF TGTGCCAGCAGTCCAGGGGGAACGGCAGATACGCAGTATTTT
- TRBJ1-2 - TRBV19 CASTPQATYGYTF TGTGCCAGTACTCCGCAGGCGACTTATGGCTACACCTTC
- TRBJ2-7 TRBD1 TRBV10-3 CAISESGQGAYEQYF TGTGCCATCAGTGAGTCGGGGCAGGGGGCCTACGAGCAGTACTTC